One sample yielded the 5 T cell receptor beta chains listed below, sequenced in a study of cytomegalovirus exposure and HLA in healthy donors. Primers for the PCR totalled 60 Vbeta and 13 Jbeta. The data were produced by immunoSEQ multiplex PCR, yet TCRdb's version contains in-frame clones alone and is incomplete. This sample has 150,000 or so clones, with about 83% found just once. The sequenced sample was PBMCs. All receptors come from a man in his forties in good health and CMV-seropositive.

This clone showed up just a few times. The chain uses TRBV27 and TRBJ2-7; D remains ambiguous. The CDR3 is 12 amino acids. Germline V gene sequence: CDR1 MNHEY, CDR2 SMNVEV (reference sequence). Trimming took 6 bases from V and 0 from J, leaving 6 bases between them. CDR3 sequence reads: CASRGSSYEQYF. CDR3 nucleotide sequence: TGTGCCAGCAGGGGCAGCTCCTACGAGCAGTACTTC.

This clone came up a few times. The chain couples TRBV7-8 to TRBJ2-7; 10 bases match TRBD2. Germline CDR1 SGHVS, CDR2 FQNEAQ. Germline trimming cut 7 bases from V and 3 bases from J; bases unmatched to any gene: 6. The CDR3 has 14 residues. The CDR3 coding sequence is TGTGCCAGCACCGAGCGGGAGGGGATCTACGAGCAGTACTTC. Residues: CASTEREGIYEQYF.

V is TRBV29-1 and J is TRBJ1-5, with D possibly TRBD1 on 6 matching bases. Trimming stripped 7 bases from V and 0 bases from J, with 19 bases between. The CDR3 has 16 residues. In germline, CDR1 is SQVTM, CDR2 ANQGSEA. In DNA form, the CDR3 reads TGCAGCGCTCTACTCGGGGGGGCTCGTAGCAATCAGCCCCAGCATTTT. It codes for CSALLGGARSNQPQHF. The full variable domain, its missing parts supplied by reference TRBV29-1 and TRBJ1-5, is SAVISQKPSRDICQRGTSLTIQCQVDSQVTMMFWYRQQPGQSLTLIATANQGSEATYESGFVIDKFPISRPNLTFSTLTVSNMSPEDSSIYLCSALLGGARSNQPQHFGDGTRLSIL.

The gene calls are TRBV10-2 and TRBJ1-1; possibly TRBD1 for D (6 bases). Per germline, CDR1 WSHSY and CDR2 SAAADI. Trimming left V 8 bases short and J 2 bases short, with 9 bases between. The CDR3 runs 12 residues. CDR3 coding DNA: TGCGCCAGCGAGGACAGAAACACTGAAGCTTTCTTT. This sequence encodes CASEDRNTEAFF.

Details on this clone: Other DNA sequences in the sample encode the same CDR3. The genes are TRBV13 and TRBJ2-7; the match to TRBD2 covers 13 bases. The CDR3 sequence is 15 residues long. Germline V gene lookup returns CDR1 PRHDT and CDR2 FYEKMQ (reference sequence). With V trimmed by 5 bases and J by 4 bases, 5 bases remained unmatched. Written as DNA, the CDR3 is TGTGCCAGCAGCCAATTGGGACTAGCGGGGTACGAGCAGTACTTC. This codes for CASSQLGLAGYEQYF.